This T cell receptor beta chain derives from a study of shared clonotypes between healthy human individuals. Overall study context: Samples came from a couple of female and a few male donors aged 18 to 49. Study findings and constraints: Larger richness was generally estimated for naive than memory subsets.

As to this clone: Its antigen is not known.

Data came from immunoSEQ multiplex PCR; TCRdb stores just in-frame clones and leaves some out. The table includes about 2.4 million clones, more than 85% detected once. V was cut by 6 bases and J by 3 bases, with 17 bases left in between. The CDR3 extends over 15 amino acids. Germline V gives CDR1 MDHEN, CDR2 SYDVKM. The clonotype comes from a man younger than 30 in good health. Some clones in this sample may be carry-over from other donors' samples. Source material: naive CD4+ T cells from PBMCs. Subset meaning: CD45RA+ positively selected. The chain combines TRBV28 with TRBJ1-2; no clear D. The CDR3 DNA reads as TGTGCCAGCAGCGCCCCCCGGGTCGGCCACTATGGCTACACCTTC. Protein product: CASSAPRVGHYGYTF.